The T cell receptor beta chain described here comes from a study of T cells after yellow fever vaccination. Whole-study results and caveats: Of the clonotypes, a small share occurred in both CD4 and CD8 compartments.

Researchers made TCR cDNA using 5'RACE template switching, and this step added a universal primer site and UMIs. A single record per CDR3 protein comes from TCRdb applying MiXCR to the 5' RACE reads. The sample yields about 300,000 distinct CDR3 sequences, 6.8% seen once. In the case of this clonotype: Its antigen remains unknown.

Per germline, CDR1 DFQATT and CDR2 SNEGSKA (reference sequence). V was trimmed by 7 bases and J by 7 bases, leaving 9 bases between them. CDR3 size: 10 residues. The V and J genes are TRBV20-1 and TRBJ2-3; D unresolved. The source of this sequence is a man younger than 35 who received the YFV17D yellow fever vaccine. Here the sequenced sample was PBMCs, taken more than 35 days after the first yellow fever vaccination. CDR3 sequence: CSGMGYTQYF. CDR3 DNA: TGCAGTGGGATGGGGTATACGCAGTATTTT.